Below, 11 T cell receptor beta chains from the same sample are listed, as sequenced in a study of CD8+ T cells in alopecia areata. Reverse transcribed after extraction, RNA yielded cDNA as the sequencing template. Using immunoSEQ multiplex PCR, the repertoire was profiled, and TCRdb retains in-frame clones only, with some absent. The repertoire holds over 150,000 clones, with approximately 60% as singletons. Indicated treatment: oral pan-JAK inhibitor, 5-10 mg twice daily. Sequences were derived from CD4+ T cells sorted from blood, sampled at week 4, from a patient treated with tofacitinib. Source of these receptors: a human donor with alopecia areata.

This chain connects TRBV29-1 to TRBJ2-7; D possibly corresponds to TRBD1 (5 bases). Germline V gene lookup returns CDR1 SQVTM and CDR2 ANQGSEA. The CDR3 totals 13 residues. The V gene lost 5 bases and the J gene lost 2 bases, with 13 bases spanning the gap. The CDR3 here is CSVFKDTTYEQYF. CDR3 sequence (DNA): TGCAGCGTTTTCAAGGACACCACCTACGAGCAGTACTTC.

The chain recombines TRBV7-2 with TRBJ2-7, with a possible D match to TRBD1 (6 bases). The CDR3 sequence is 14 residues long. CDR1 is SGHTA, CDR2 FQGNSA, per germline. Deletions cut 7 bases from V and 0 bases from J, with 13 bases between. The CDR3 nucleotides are TGTGCCAGCACACCAGGGGTCTCCTCCTACGAGCAGTACTTC. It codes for CASTPGVSSYEQYF.

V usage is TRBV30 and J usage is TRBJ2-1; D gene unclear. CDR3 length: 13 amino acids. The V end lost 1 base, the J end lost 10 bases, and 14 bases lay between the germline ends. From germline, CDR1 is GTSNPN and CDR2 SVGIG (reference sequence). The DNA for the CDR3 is TGTGCCTGGAGTGGGCTACAGCTACGGGAGCAGTTCTTC. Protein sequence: CAWSGLQLREQFF.

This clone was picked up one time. The CDR3 here is CASSLVMGSADTQYF. Here the CDR3 DNA reads TGTGCCAGCAGCTTAGTTATGGGTTCAGCGGATACGCAGTATTTT. V is TRBV7-8 and J is TRBJ2-3; unclear D gene. Trimming stripped 1 base from V and 6 bases from J, with 14 bases between. This CDR3 is 15 amino acids long. Germline assignment: CDR1 SGHVS and CDR2 FQNEAQ.

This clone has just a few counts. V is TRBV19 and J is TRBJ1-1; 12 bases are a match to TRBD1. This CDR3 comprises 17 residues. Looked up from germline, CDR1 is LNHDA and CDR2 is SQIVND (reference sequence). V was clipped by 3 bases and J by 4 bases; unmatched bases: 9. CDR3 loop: CASSIGTGGFGSTEAFF. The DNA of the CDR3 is TGTGCCAGTAGTATCGGGACAGGGGGCTTCGGGAGCACTGAAGCTTTCTTT.

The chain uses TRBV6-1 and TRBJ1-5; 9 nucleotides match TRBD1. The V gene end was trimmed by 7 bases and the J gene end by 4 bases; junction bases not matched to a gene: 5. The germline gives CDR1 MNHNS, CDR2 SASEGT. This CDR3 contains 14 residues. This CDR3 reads CASMGQGLNQPQHF. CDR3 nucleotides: TGTGCCAGCATGGGACAGGGTTTGAATCAGCCCCAGCATTTT.

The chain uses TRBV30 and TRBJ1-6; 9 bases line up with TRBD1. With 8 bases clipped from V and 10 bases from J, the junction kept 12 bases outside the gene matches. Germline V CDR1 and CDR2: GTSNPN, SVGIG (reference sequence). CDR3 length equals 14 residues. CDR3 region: CAGSPQGAGSPLHF. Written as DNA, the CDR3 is TGTGCCGGATCCCCACAGGGGGCAGGGTCACCCCTCCACTTT.

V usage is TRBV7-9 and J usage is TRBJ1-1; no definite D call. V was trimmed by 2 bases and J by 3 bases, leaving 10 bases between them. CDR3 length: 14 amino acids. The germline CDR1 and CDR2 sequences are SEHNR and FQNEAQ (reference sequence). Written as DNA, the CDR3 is TGTGCCAGCAGCTTAATGTCCGGATACACTGAAGCTTTCTTT. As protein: CASSLMSGYTEAFF.

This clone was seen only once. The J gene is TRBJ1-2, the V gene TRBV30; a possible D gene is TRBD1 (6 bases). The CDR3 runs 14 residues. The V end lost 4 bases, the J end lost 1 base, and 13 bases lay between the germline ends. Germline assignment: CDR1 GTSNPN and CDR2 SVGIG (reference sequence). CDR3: CAWIRGGFNYGYTF. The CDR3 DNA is TGTGCCTGGATCAGGGGCGGATTTAACTATGGCTACACCTTC. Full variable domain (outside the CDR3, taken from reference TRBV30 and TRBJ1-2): SQTIHQWPATLVQPVGSPLSLECTVEGTSNPNLYWYRQAAGRGLQLLFYSVGIGQISSEVPQNLSASRPQDRQFILSSKKLLLSDSGFYLCAWIRGGFNYGYTFGSGTRLTVV.

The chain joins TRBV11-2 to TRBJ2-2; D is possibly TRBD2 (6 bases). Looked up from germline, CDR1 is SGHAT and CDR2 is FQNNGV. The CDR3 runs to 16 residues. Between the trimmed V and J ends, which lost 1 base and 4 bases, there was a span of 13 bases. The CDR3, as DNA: TGTGCCAGCAGCTTAGCGGCTTTGGGGGGCACCGGGGAGCTGTTTTTT. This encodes CASSLAALGGTGELFF.

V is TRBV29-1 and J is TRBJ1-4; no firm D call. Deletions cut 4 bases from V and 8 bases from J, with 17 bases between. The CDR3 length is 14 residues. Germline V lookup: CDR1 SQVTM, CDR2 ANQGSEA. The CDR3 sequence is CSVGPTLTREKLFF. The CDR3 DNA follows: TGCAGCGTTGGGCCGACCCTCACTAGAGAAAAACTGTTTTTT.